This T cell receptor (beta chain) was identified during a study of T cell clonotyping in hematopoietic cell transplantation (dated by TCRdb to the early 2020s). In terms of the full investigation: In the study, around 130 blood samples were gathered from 40 or so consecutive transplant recipients and their related donors. Recruitment of patients ran from 2015 to early 2017, and follow-up continued until late 2020 or until death. Study-level results and caveats: After transplant, TCR diversity in recipients dropped, and pathologically expanded clonotypes climbed progressively between day 30 and day 180. The sample size was limited, and because cells were not sorted, the contributions of CD4 and CD8 repertoires could not be separated. Recipient repertoires showed only a small fraction of overlap with donor repertoires, and over 95% appeared de novo at the given depth. Donor and pretransplant recipient Inverse Simpson Index values predicted broader posttransplant TCR repertoire diversity.

The immunoSEQ assay, a bias-controlled multiplex PCR using V- and J-specific primers, was used to amplify TCR beta CDR3 regions from genomic DNA. In a second PCR step, the CDR3 amplicons were tagged with a proprietary barcode plus Illumina adapter sequences. An Illumina MiSeq instrument was used to sequence the CDR3 libraries. The paper's processing steps were these. Export and quality control were done with immunoSEQ Analyzer 3.0, while downstream analyses used R Bioconductor and Immunarch. Only productive rearrangements in the normalized downsampled data set went into calculating the repertoire metrics. Clonotypes larger than 5 templates in the normalized cohort were defined as pathologically expanded. Repertoire diversity was measured with the Inverse Simpson Index. The non-normalized data set was used for CMV-specificity analyses so that all clonotypes could be captured. The table comes from immuneACCESS by way of TCRdb, which keeps in-frame sequences with V and J called. Part of the clones is missing from these tables; in studies checked, under half for an unresolved V gene and the rest for unknown reasons. V, J and clone size were drawn from that table, and D and trimming were deduced from the DNA. This sample comprises around 5,700 clones, roughly nine tenths of them detected only once. Of the sample, approximately 48% falls within the top ten clones.

About this clone itself: Which antigen it targets is not known. Base qualities are not provided; no much larger clone lies one nucleotide away.

The time point label here, explained by the study, means: 100 days after allo-HCT. Blood samples were obtained from recipients approximately 28 days before transplant and at days 30, 100 and 180 after transplant. Nuclei Lysis Solution was used to extract genomic DNA from fresh or cryopreserved unfractionated peripheral blood mononuclear cells. V and J are trimmed by 3 bases and 8 bases, and the gene matches miss 11 bases of the junction. Looking up the germline V gene yields CDR1 SNHLY and CDR2 FYNNEI. The CDR3 contains 16 residues, cysteine and phenylalanine counted. Only the CDR3 portion is preserved as DNA: 48 bases, with reading frame beginning at the first base.

The origin of this receptor is a female patient aged 50-59 years who had an allogeneic stem cell transplant from an unrelated donor, so T cells may come from the graft donor. Some clones in this sample may be carry-over from other donors' samples. The rearranged chain carries TRBV2 and TRBJ2-1; 9 of the junction bases match TRBD1. Sample: peripheral blood mononuclear cells, taken 100 days after allogeneic stem cell transplant. In nucleotides, the sequence is TGTGCCAGCAGTGACCCGGGACAGGGTTTTATGGATGAGCAGTTCTTC. It translates to CASSDPGQGFMDEQFF.